Shown below are 27 T cell receptor beta chains from a single sample sequenced in a study of shared clonotypes between healthy human individuals. Sequencing used immunoSEQ multiplex PCR; TCRdb keeps in-frame clones, though not all of them. The repertoire consists of roughly 1,100,000 clones, with around 76% occurring once and the leading ten covering about 1.5%. Sequenced material: memory CD4+ T cells sorted from blood. Subset meaning: CD45RA-negative fraction. These receptors originate from a man between 18 and 29 years old in good health.

The chain has TRBV18 and TRBJ2-5; TRBD1 aligns across 8 bases. V lost 0 bases and J lost 4; bases outside the gene matches: 4. CDR1 is KGHSH, CDR2 LQKENI, per germline. The CDR3 runs 15 residues. The CDR3 protein is CASSPPGTGGETQYF. CDR3 coding DNA: TGTGCCAGCTCACCACCTGGGACAGGTGGAGAGACCCAGTACTTC.

The J gene is TRBJ2-2, the V gene TRBV5-1; weak D call: TRBD1 (5 bases). Trimming shortened V by 0 bases and J by 1 base, and 10 bases separated the two germline ends. Per germline, CDR1 SGHRS and CDR2 YFSETQ. The length of the CDR3 is 16 residues. CDR3 sequence (DNA): TGCGCCAGCAGCTTGGATTGGGGCGAGAACACCGGGGAGCTGTTTTTT. Amino acids: CASSLDWGENTGELFF. Full variable domain (rest looked up from reference TRBV5-1 and TRBJ2-2): KAGVTQTPRYLIKTRGQQVTLSCSPISGHRSVSWYQQTPGQGLQFLFEYFSETQRNKGNFPGRFSGRQFSNSRSEMNVSTLELGDSALYLCASSLDWGENTGELFFGEGSRLTVL.

The chain uses TRBV7-9 and TRBJ2-6, with D possibly matching TRBD1 (5 bases). Germline loops: CDR1 SEHNR, CDR2 FQNEAQ (reference sequence). The CDR3 is 15 residues long. Trimming removed 10 bases at V and 1 base at J, with 14 bases between. The CDR3 coding sequence is TGTGCCACCTCTATTGCAGGGTCTGGGGCCAACGTCCTGACTTTC. Translated: CATSIAGSGANVLTF.

This chain connects TRBV4-3 to TRBJ2-3; 7 nucleotides align to TRBD1. The V gene end was trimmed by 1 base and the J gene end by 5 bases; junction bases not matched to a gene: 6. The CDR3 totals 15 residues. Germline V gives CDR1 LGHNA, CDR2 YSLEER. The CDR3 DNA reads TGCGCCAGCAGCCAAGGGCAGGGGGTTGGAGATACGCAGTATTTT. This sequence encodes CASSQGQGVGDTQYF.

The rearrangement uses TRBV6-1 and TRBJ2-1, with a tentative D call TRBD2 (6 bases). Germline lookup yields CDR1 MNHNS and CDR2 SASEGT. There are 14 residues in the CDR3. Trimming took off 1 base at V and 10 bases at J, with 14 bases between the two ends. Here the CDR3 DNA reads TGTGCCAGCAGTGAAGACCCTAGCGATCGGGAGCAGTTCTTC. Amino acids: CASSEDPSDREQFF.

This clone has more than one count but fewer than ten. The chain carries TRBV6-4 and TRBJ1-1; tentatively, D is TRBD1 (5 bases). Trimming shortened V by 5 bases and J by 8 bases, and 15 bases separated the two germline ends. CDR3 length: 13 amino acids. Germline V gene data show CDR1 as MRHNA and CDR2 as SNTAGT. The DNA for the CDR3 is TGTGCCAGCAGTCCCAGGGACGGTCGAGAAGCTTTCTTT. This encodes CASSPRDGREAFF.

The chain uses TRBV7-2 and TRBJ1-2; D unresolved. The germline gives CDR1 SGHTA, CDR2 FQGNSA. CDR3 length equals 10 residues. V was clipped by 8 bases and J by 2 bases, with 3 bases between them. The CDR3 DNA reads as TGTGCCAGCGCCAACTATGGCTACACCTTC. Translated: CASANYGYTF.

V usage is TRBV28 and J usage is TRBJ1-5, with a tentative D call TRBD1 (6 bases). The V gene's germline CDR1 is MDHEN and CDR2 SYDVKM. V gave up 6 bases and J gave up 11 bases, with 14 bases separating them. The CDR3 runs 12 residues. Written as DNA, the CDR3 is TGTGCCAGCAGGACAGGCAGTGGTACCCAGCATTTT. Its protein product is CASRTGSGTQHF.

As regards this clone: A much larger clone differs from this one at a single base, so this may be a read error. Other DNA sequences in the sample encode the same CDR3. J is TRBJ2-5 and V is TRBV5-1; D is undetermined. CDR1 and CDR2 (germline): SGHRS, YFSETQ. The CDR3 has 12 amino acids. V lost 0 bases, J lost 5 bases, and 5 bases lay in between. For the CDR3, the DNA is TGCGCCAGCAGCTTGGATCGGGAGACCCAGTACTTC. This translates into CASSLDRETQYF.

Comments on this clone: The identical CDR3 is also encoded by other nucleotide sequences in the sample. The chain joins TRBV14 to TRBJ2-1; TRBD2 might be the D (6 bases). The CDR3 totals 14 residues. Trimming pared 2 bases from V and 4 bases from J, leaving 9 bases between. CDR1 is SGHDN and CDR2 is FVKESK in the germline V gene. The DNA for the CDR3 is TGTGCCAGCAGCCAAACTAGCACGTACAATGAGCAGTTCTTC. Translated, it gives CASSQTSTYNEQFF.

The chain employs TRBV7-9 and TRBJ1-2; D may be TRBD1 (6 bases). This CDR3 is 16 amino acids long. The V and J ends lost 2 bases and 8 bases respectively, with 21 bases between them. The V gene's germline CDR1 is SEHNR and CDR2 FQNEAQ (reference sequence). The CDR3 sequence is CASSLPLRDKIRGYTF. CDR3 coding DNA: TGTGCCAGCAGCTTACCTTTACGGGACAAAATACGGGGCTACACCTTC.

The chain has TRBV10-3 and TRBJ2-2; 15 bases fit TRBD2. V shed 2 bases and J 4 bases; nucleotides not matched to a gene: 5. This CDR3 spans 18 amino acids. Germline-derived CDR1 and CDR2 are ENHRY and SYGVKD. The CDR3 is CAISEGLAGGLGTGELFF. Here the CDR3 DNA reads TGTGCCATCAGTGAGGGACTAGCGGGGGGGCTCGGCACCGGGGAGCTGTTTTTT.

This clone occurred many times. The gene calls are TRBV6-5 and TRBJ1-1, with D unclear. The CDR3 totals 12 residues. The germline V gene has CDR1 MNHEY and CDR2 SVGAGI. V shed 5 bases and J shed 6 bases, with 10 bases lying between them. CDR3 residues: CASSALRAEAFF. CDR3 nucleotides: TGTGCCAGCAGTGCCCTAAGAGCTGAAGCTTTCTTT.

V gene TRBV6-6 combines with J gene TRBJ2-1; possibly TRBD1 for D (6 bases). This CDR3 comprises 15 residues. From germline, CDR1 is MNHNY and CDR2 SVGAGI (reference sequence). The V end was cut by 5 bases, the J end by 0 bases, with 11 bases between. The CDR3 DNA reads as TGTGCCAGCAGTCCTCAGGGGAGCTCCTACAATGAGCAGTTCTTC. This gives the protein CASSPQGSSYNEQFF.

The chain recombines TRBV6-1 with TRBJ1-1; D gene ambiguous. The CDR3 has 13 amino acids. V lost 6 bases, J lost 3 bases, and 11 bases lay in between. Germline V gene lookup returns CDR1 MNHNS and CDR2 SASEGT. CDR3 loop: CASSVRRDTEAFF. DNA for the CDR3: TGTGCCAGCAGCGTGAGGCGCGACACTGAAGCTTTCTTT.

The V call is TRBV5-1, the J call TRBJ2-5; D possibly uses TRBD1 or TRBD2 (5 bases each). CDR3 length: 15 amino acids. The germline V and J ends were trimmed by 4 bases and 5 bases, with 18 bases remaining between them. From germline, CDR1 is SGHRS and CDR2 YFSETQ. The CDR3 reads CASSAGTRGGETQYF. The CDR3 DNA reads TGCGCCAGCAGCGCTGGGACCCGAGGTGGCGAGACCCAGTACTTC.

The rearrangement joins TRBV7-9 to TRBJ1-3, with 9 nucleotides matching TRBD1. This CDR3 has 15 amino acids. The trim removed 5 bases at V and 8 bases at J, leaving 10 bases unmatched. The germline CDR1 and CDR2 sequences are SEHNR and FQNEAQ (reference sequence). CDR3 nucleotide sequence: TGTGCCAGCAGCCTAAACCGGGACAGGGAAGACACCATATATTTT. It specifies CASSLNRDREDTIYF.

The genes are TRBV19 and TRBJ2-7; 7 bases match TRBD1. Germline V gene lookup returns CDR1 LNHDA and CDR2 SQIVND (reference sequence). V lost 6 bases to trimming and J lost 3 bases; unmatched junction nucleotides: 5. This CDR3 is built from 13 residues. CDR3 DNA sequence: TGTGCCAGTAGCCCAGGGGGAAACTACGAGCAGTACTTC. Protein product: CASSPGGNYEQYF.

This clone was observed a few times. Other DNA sequences in this specimen translate into the identical CDR3. The chain links TRBV2 to TRBJ2-5; weak D call: TRBD2 (6 bases). Germline CDR1 is SNHLY and CDR2 is FYNNEI. CDR3 length: 14 residues. Between the trimmed V and J ends, which lost 2 bases and 2 bases, there was a span of 9 bases. The CDR3 DNA sequence: TGTGCCAGCAGTGAATCTAGCGTTCAAGAGACCCAGTACTTC. It encodes CASSESSVQETQYF.

The chain combines TRBV7-2 with TRBJ2-1; 9 nucleotides match TRBD2. The CDR3 spans 15 residues. The J segment lost 0 bases and the V segment lost 5 bases, leaving 2 bases of the junction unmatched. Germline-derived CDR1 and CDR2 are SGHTA and FQGNSA. CDR3 region: CASSISGGSYNEQFF. The CDR3 DNA reads TGTGCCAGCAGCATTAGCGGGGGCTCCTACAATGAGCAGTTCTTC.

The chain joins TRBV19 to TRBJ1-1; 9 nucleotides agree with TRBD1. Germline trimming cut 5 bases from V and 5 bases from J; bases unmatched to any gene: 9. The CDR3 is 15 amino acids. The germline V gene encodes CDR1 LNHDA and CDR2 SQIVND (reference sequence). The CDR3 region is CASSRRDREGTEAFF. In nucleotides, the CDR3 is TGTGCCAGTAGTCGACGGGACAGGGAGGGAACTGAAGCTTTCTTT.

This chain uses TRBV10-3 with TRBJ2-7, with 9 bases fitting TRBD1. V lost 1 base to trimming and J lost 6 bases; unmatched junction nucleotides: 7. The CDR3 runs 15 residues. CDR1 and CDR2 from the germline V gene are ENHRY and SYGVKD. CDR3 nucleotides: TGTGCCATCAGTGAGTTACAGGGGGCTGGAGGCGAGCAGTACTTC. Translating it yields CAISELQGAGGEQYF.

The rearrangement uses TRBV7-9 and TRBJ2-1; 10 bases are a match to TRBD2. V lost 5 bases, J lost 3 bases, and 4 bases stayed unmatched. Looked up from germline, CDR1 is SEHNR and CDR2 is FQNEAQ (reference sequence). The CDR3 runs 15 residues. CDR3 nucleotide sequence: TGTGCCAGCAGCCCCCCTAGCGGGGGCTACAATGAGCAGTTCTTC. As protein: CASSPPSGGYNEQFF.

This clone was observed a few times. This chain connects TRBV9 to TRBJ1-1; 8 bases map to TRBD1. The CDR3 has 15 residues. J gave up 0 bases and V 4 bases, and 5 bases lay outside the gene matches. Germline CDR1 SGDLS, CDR2 YYNGEE. The CDR3 sequence: CASSPPGGMNTEAFF. The CDR3 coding sequence is TGTGCCAGCAGCCCGCCAGGGGGCATGAACACTGAAGCTTTCTTT.

This clone was seen just once. This rearrangement joins TRBV27 to TRBJ2-3; D is undetermined. Germline V gives CDR1 MNHEY, CDR2 SMNVEV (reference sequence). CDR3 size: 15 residues. V was shortened by 0 bases and J by 5 bases, with 12 bases between the two germline ends. DNA of the CDR3: TGTGCCAGCAGTTTATCGGGATCCGCTGGAGATACGCAGTATTTT. As protein: CASSLSGSAGDTQYF.

This chain links TRBV5-4 with TRBJ1-1; no definite D call. V lost 0 bases and J 3 bases, leaving 12 bases between the germline ends. The CDR3 covers 15 residues. Germline-derived CDR1 and CDR2 are SGHNT and YYREEE (reference sequence). CDR3 DNA sequence: TGTGCCAGCAGCTTGGCGTACGGAGGCTACACTGAAGCTTTCTTT. Translated, it gives CASSLAYGGYTEAFF.

The CDR3 DNA reads as TGTGCCAGCAGTTCCCAGACTCGCGCAGATACGCAGTATTTT. Translated, it gives CASSSQTRADTQYF. The rearrangement joins TRBV25-1 to TRBJ2-3; D remains ambiguous. The CDR3 has 14 amino acids. V was shortened by 5 bases and J by 4 bases, with 13 bases between the two germline ends. Germline V gives CDR1 MGHDK, CDR2 SYGVNS. The whole variable domain, remainder taken from reference TRBV25-1 and TRBJ2-3, is EADIYQTPRYLVIGTGKKITLECSQTMGHDKMYWYQQDPGMELHLIHYSYGVNSTEKGDLSSESTVSRIRTEHFPLTLESARPSHTSQYLCASSSQTRADTQYFGPGTRLTVL.